The 23 T cell receptor beta chains below all came from one sample that was sequenced in a study of blood T cell repertoires in COVID-19. The method was immunoSEQ multiplex PCR; TCRdb's version includes in-frame clones alone and lacks a portion of them. Here the sample spans 53,000 or so clones, less than 85% being singletons. Sample: peripheral blood. Receptor source: a man between 65 and 80 years old with active COVID-19.

The rearrangement links TRBV30 to TRBJ2-1; D may be TRBD2 (5 bases). V gave up 8 bases and J gave up 0 bases, with 14 bases separating them. Looked up from germline, CDR1 is GTSNPN and CDR2 is SVGIG (reference sequence). This CDR3 spans 14 amino acids. The DNA of the CDR3 is TGTGCCCACGAAGGTGGGAGCTCCTACAATGAGCAGTTCTTC. Translation gives CAHEGGSSYNEQFF.

This clone has a single count. V gene TRBV2 combines with J gene TRBJ2-1; TRBD2 matches at 9 bases. J gave up 4 bases and V 3 bases, and 10 bases lay outside the gene matches. Germline-derived CDR1 and CDR2 are SNHLY and FYNNEI. This CDR3 spans 17 amino acids. The CDR3 coding sequence is TGTGCCAGCAGTGATGCGTTAGCGGGAGAGGTATACAATGAGCAGTTCTTC. Translating it yields CASSDALAGEVYNEQFF. The complete variable domain, with remaining parts taken from reference TRBV2 and TRBJ2-1, reads EPEVTQTPSHQVTQMGQEVILRCVPISNHLYFYWYRQILGQKVEFLVSFYNNEISEKSEIFDDQFSVERPDGSNFTLKIRSTKLEDSAMYFCASSDALAGEVYNEQFFGPGTRLTVL.

V gene TRBV6-2 or TRBV6-3 combines with J gene TRBJ2-3; 7 bases map to TRBD2. The CDR3 is 15 residues long. Per germline, CDR1 MNHEY and CDR2 SVGEGT. J gave up 3 bases and V 4 bases, and 7 bases lay outside the gene matches. In nucleotides, the CDR3 is TGTGCCAGCAGTTCCGGGATGCGGGGGACAGATACGCAGTATTTT. Residues: CASSSGMRGTDTQYF.

V and J are TRBV11-2 and TRBJ2-3, with 9 bases that match TRBD2. The CDR3 covers 16 residues. The germline gives CDR1 SGHAT, CDR2 FQNNGV. V was pared by 1 base and J by 2 bases, with 4 bases of the junction left unmatched. This CDR3 reads CASSLVAGGATDTQYF. CDR3 DNA sequence: TGTGCCAGCAGCTTAGTGGCGGGAGGGGCCACAGATACGCAGTATTTT.

This clone was detected only once. CDR3 nucleotide sequence: TGTGCCAGCAGTGGACAGCGAAACACTGAAGCTTTCTTT. Translated: CASSGQRNTEAFF. V gene TRBV7-2 combines with J gene TRBJ1-1, with D possibly being TRBD1 (6 bases). This CDR3 has 13 residues. V was cut by 6 bases and J by 2 bases, with 10 bases left in between. CDR1 SGHTA and CDR2 FQGNSA come from the germline V gene.

V is TRBV10-3 and J is TRBJ1-6; D gene ambiguous. V was pared by 3 bases and J by 8 bases, with 8 bases between. From germline, CDR1 is ENHRY and CDR2 SYGVKD. The CDR3 has 13 amino acids. CDR3 sequence reads: CAISDTDDSPLHF. The CDR3 DNA sequence: TGTGCCATCAGTGACACAGACGATTCACCCCTCCACTTT.

The rearrangement uses TRBV27 and TRBJ2-3; D possibly corresponds to TRBD1 (5 bases). Per germline, CDR1 MNHEY and CDR2 SMNVEV (reference sequence). CDR3 length: 15 residues. Trimming took 0 bases from V and 4 from J, leaving 11 bases between them. CDR3 sequence: CASSLSSSRADTQYF. CDR3 DNA sequence: TGTGCCAGCAGTTTATCTAGCAGCAGGGCAGATACGCAGTATTTT.

The chain has TRBV6-5 and TRBJ1-6; the match to TRBD1 covers 11 bases. The CDR3 loop spans 14 amino acids. V dropped 6 bases and J dropped 10; count of bases not matched to a gene: 5. The germline gives CDR1 MNHEY, CDR2 SVGAGI. The CDR3 spells CASSPDRGRSPLHF. The CDR3 bases are TGTGCCAGCAGCCCGGACAGGGGGCGGTCACCCCTCCACTTT.

In its sample, this clone was seen a few times. The chain combines TRBV27 with TRBJ2-7; 7 nucleotides align to TRBD1. With 5 bases clipped from V and 5 bases from J, the junction kept 9 bases outside the gene matches. Germline V lookup: CDR1 MNHEY, CDR2 SMNVEV (reference sequence). The CDR3 is 14 amino acids. The CDR3 here is CASSPDRARHEQYF. The CDR3 nucleotides are TGTGCCAGCAGTCCCGACAGGGCAAGACACGAGCAGTACTTC.

This clone occurred once. The chain combines TRBV29-1 with TRBJ1-1, with D tentatively TRBD1 (6 bases). Germline V gene sequence: CDR1 SQVTM, CDR2 ANQGSEA. The CDR3 loop spans 13 amino acids. Between the trimmed V and J ends, which lost 7 bases and 2 bases, there was a span of 14 bases. The chain's CDR3 is CSGLQGGNTEAFF. The CDR3 DNA sequence: TGCAGCGGATTACAGGGTGGCAACACTGAAGCTTTCTTT.

This chain joins TRBV30 and TRBJ2-3; D not certain. The CDR3 runs to 14 residues. Trimming left V 5 bases short and J 3 bases short, with 15 bases between. Germline V gives CDR1 GTSNPN, CDR2 SVGIG (reference sequence). CDR3 loop: CAWDKRYGTDTQYF. The CDR3 nucleotides read TGTGCCTGGGATAAGAGGTACGGAACAGATACGCAGTATTTT.

The rearrangement links TRBV5-1 to TRBJ2-1; 15 nucleotides line up with TRBD2. This CDR3 region has 15 residues. The germline gives CDR1 SGHRS, CDR2 YFSETQ. Trimming removed 4 bases from V and 12 bases from J; junction bases left unmatched: 8. The CDR3 bases are TGCGCCAGCAGCAGTGACCCGGGACTAGCGGGAGGGCAGTTCTTC. It encodes CASSSDPGLAGGQFF. The whole variable domain, remainder taken from reference TRBV5-1 and TRBJ2-1, is KAGVTQTPRYLIKTRGQQVTLSCSPISGHRSVSWYQQTPGQGLQFLFEYFSETQRNKGNFPGRFSGRQFSNSRSEMNVSTLELGDSALYLCASSSDPGLAGGQFFGPGTRLTVL.

The chain combines TRBV27 with TRBJ1-6, with 11 bases identical to TRBD1. The germline V gene encodes CDR1 MNHEY and CDR2 SMNVEV (reference sequence). V shed 4 bases, J shed 7 bases, and the junction held 9 bases outside the gene matches. The CDR3 contains 17 residues. The CDR3: CASSSRTGGVQNSPLHF. CDR3 sequence (DNA): TGTGCCAGCAGTTCCCGGACAGGGGGCGTACAGAATTCACCCCTCCACTTT.

This chain links TRBV9 with TRBJ2-5; 10 bases align to TRBD1. Germline CDR1 and CDR2: SGDLS and YYNGEE. CDR3 size: 15 residues. The J segment lost 5 bases and the V segment lost 3 bases, leaving 7 bases of the junction unmatched. CDR3 protein: CASSAGQGKWETQYF. The DNA of the CDR3 is TGTGCCAGCAGCGCGGGACAGGGGAAGTGGGAGACCCAGTACTTC.

The chain employs TRBV30 and TRBJ1-5, with 9 bases matching TRBD1. Trimming at V came to 4 bases and at J to 4 bases, leaving 8 bases not matched to a gene. Per the germline V gene, CDR1 is GTSNPN and CDR2 is SVGIG (reference sequence). CDR3 length equals 15 residues. Here the CDR3 reads CAWTPGQGRNQPQHF. DNA for the CDR3: TGTGCCTGGACCCCTGGACAGGGGCGAAATCAGCCCCAGCATTTT.

The V gene is TRBV7-8, the J gene TRBJ2-1, with D maybe TRBD1 (6 bases). V was cut by 3 bases and J by 8 bases, with 11 bases left in between. Per germline, CDR1 SGHVS and CDR2 FQNEAQ. This CDR3 region has 13 residues. The CDR3 region is CASSFPQGYEQFF. The DNA for the CDR3 is TGTGCCAGCAGCTTTCCACAGGGATATGAGCAGTTCTTC.

The V and J genes are TRBV28 and TRBJ2-3; 7 bases are shared with TRBD2. V lost 6 bases, J lost 1 base, and 7 bases stayed unmatched. The CDR3 runs to 15 residues. Germline V CDR1 and CDR2: MDHEN, SYDVKM. This chain's CDR3 is CASRLSGAGTDTQYF. CDR3 sequence (DNA): TGTGCCAGCAGACTAAGCGGGGCCGGCACAGATACGCAGTATTTT.

The rearrangement links TRBV5-4 to TRBJ1-3; TRBD1 matches 8 bases. Germline CDR1 is SGHNT and CDR2 is YYREEE (reference sequence). Trimming cost V 4 bases and J 2 bases; bases outside gene matches: 2. The CDR3 length is 14 residues. CDR3 region: CASSTDRAGNTIYF. The CDR3, as DNA: TGTGCCAGCAGCACGGACAGGGCTGGAAACACCATATATTTT.

The chain combines TRBV5-1 with TRBJ2-1; TRBD1 aligns across 10 bases. Germline V CDR1 and CDR2: SGHRS, YFSETQ. V was clipped by 4 bases and J by 5 bases; unmatched bases: 9. The CDR3 has 16 amino acids. The CDR3 loop is CASSPLGQGGHNEQFF. The DNA for the CDR3 is TGCGCCAGCAGCCCCCTCGGACAGGGGGGGCACAATGAGCAGTTCTTC.

The V call is TRBV19, the J call TRBJ2-3; the D gene is possibly TRBD1 (6 bases). The CDR3 has 14 residues. The V and J ends lost 3 bases and 0 bases respectively, with 7 bases between them. Germline V gives CDR1 LNHDA, CDR2 SQIVND (reference sequence). This CDR3 is CASSMGASTDTQYF. In DNA form, the CDR3 reads TGTGCCAGTAGTATGGGGGCAAGCACAGATACGCAGTATTTT.

J is TRBJ1-1 and V is TRBV6-5; no clear D gene. Germline V CDR1 and CDR2: MNHEY, SVGAGI. The CDR3 extends over 15 amino acids. Trimming cost V 6 bases and J 4 bases, with 18 bases left between them. The CDR3 DNA reads as TGTGCCAGCAGAAAGGATAAATTAGGGAGCACTGAAGCTTTCTTT. Protein: CASRKDKLGSTEAFF.

The chain carries TRBV7-2 and TRBJ2-3, with D maybe TRBD2 (5 bases). Germline CDR1 SGHTA, CDR2 FQGNSA. The CDR3 loop spans 15 amino acids. V lost 3 bases and J 4 bases, leaving 14 bases between the germline ends. The DNA for the CDR3 is TGTGCCAGCAGCTTCCGGCGGGCGGGCGCAGATACGCAGTATTTT. Amino acids: CASSFRRAGADTQYF.

V is TRBV5-5 and J is TRBJ2-1; TRBD2 is a possible D gene (6 bases). This CDR3 spans 14 amino acids. V lost 6 bases, J lost 5 bases, and 15 bases lay in between. The germline gives CDR1 SGHKS, CDR2 YYEKEE (reference sequence). The CDR3 loop reads CASTFQGGDNEQFF. The CDR3 coding sequence is TGTGCCAGCACCTTCCAGGGAGGCGACAATGAGCAGTTCTTC.